The 26 T cell receptor beta chains below all came from one sample that was sequenced in a study of a mutant IDH1 vaccine in newly diagnosed glioma. The data were produced by immunoSEQ multiplex PCR, yet TCRdb's version contains in-frame clones alone and is incomplete. The table shows roughly 130,000 clones, with around three quarters occurring only once. Time point denoted: week 11, during vaccination. In the vaccine, a single dose held 300 ug of the mutant IDH1 20-mer peptide, along with topical imiquimod. Antigen specificity for these receptors is unknown. The sequences come from PBMCs, collected from a glioma patient whose treatment included an IDH1 peptide vaccine. These receptors were taken from a man aged 40-50 years with glioma.

This clone was seen a handful of times. The chain employs TRBV30 and TRBJ2-5, with TRBD2 identical over 7 bases. CDR1 is GTSNPN, CDR2 SVGIG, per germline (reference sequence). The CDR3 length is 16 residues. The trim removed 0 bases at V and 3 bases at J, leaving 10 bases unmatched. The CDR3 loop is CAWSVRGGGGKETQYF. CDR3 in DNA: TGTGCCTGGAGTGTACGCGGGGGAGGAGGGAAAGAGACCCAGTACTTC.

This clone was seen a few times. The chain employs TRBV5-1 and TRBJ2-7; TRBD2 might be the D (6 bases). The germline CDR1 and CDR2 sequences are SGHRS and YFSETQ. Trimming pared 0 bases from V and 9 bases from J, leaving 13 bases between. This CDR3 region has 13 residues. The CDR3 DNA reads TGCGCCAGCAGCTTGGAGAGACTAGGGGCGCAGTACTTC. As protein: CASSLERLGAQYF.

The chain is built from TRBV4-3 and TRBJ2-4; D is undetermined. The CDR3 consists of 14 residues. V was pared by 3 bases and J by 6 bases, with 12 bases between. The germline CDR1 and CDR2 sequences are LGHNA and YSLEER. The CDR3 spells CASSQGKGTNIQYF. The CDR3 nucleotides are TGCGCCAGCAGCCAGGGGAAGGGCACAAACATTCAGTACTTC.

This chain joins TRBV5-1 and TRBJ2-6; the D gene is possibly TRBD2 (6 bases). The CDR3 sequence is 17 residues long. Germline CDR1 and CDR2: SGHRS and YFSETQ. V was cut by 1 base and J by 0 bases, with 11 bases left in between. CDR3 nucleotides: TGCGCCAGCAGCTTGATATCCGGGGGCTCTGGGGCCAACGTCCTGACTTTC. Its protein product is CASSLISGGSGANVLTF.

The chain combines TRBV6-5 with TRBJ2-7, with 8 bases that match TRBD2. This CDR3 has 13 amino acids. From germline, CDR1 is MNHEY and CDR2 SVGAGI. J lost 4 bases, V lost 6 bases, and 5 bases had no gene match. CDR3: CASRQTSAYEQYF. As DNA, the CDR3 is TGTGCCAGCAGGCAGACTAGCGCGTACGAGCAGTACTTC.

The chain joins TRBV4-2 to TRBJ1-3; D gene ambiguous. CDR3 length: 18 amino acids. In germline, CDR1 is LGHNA, CDR2 YNFKEQ. Trimming removed 4 bases at V and 0 bases at J, with 19 bases between. The CDR3 spells CASSRSDGGSSSGNTIYF. The CDR3 nucleotides are TGTGCCAGCAGCCGGTCAGATGGAGGCAGTTCCTCTGGAAACACCATATATTTT.

CDR3 nucleotides: TGTGCCTGGGCAGGGGGCGCAAGCAATCAGCCCCAGCATTTT. Protein sequence: CAWAGGASNQPQHF. The chain employs TRBV30 and TRBJ1-5; TRBD1 matches at 8 bases. After removal of 5 bases from V and 1 base from J, the junction contained 4 bases not matched to a gene. In germline, CDR1 is GTSNPN, CDR2 SVGIG (reference sequence). The CDR3 is 14 amino acids.

The chain recombines TRBV10-3 with TRBJ2-1; D gene ambiguous. Trimming shortened V by 2 bases and J by 6 bases, and 14 bases separated the two germline ends. Germline V gene lookup returns CDR1 ENHRY and CDR2 SYGVKD. This CDR3 spans 15 amino acids. The CDR3 DNA follows: TGTGCCATCAGTGAGACCGTGGTTGTGGGCAATGAGCAGTTCTTC. Translating it yields CAISETVVVGNEQFF.

This chain connects TRBV4-3 to TRBJ2-7; 10 bases align to TRBD1. Trimming at V came to 3 bases and at J to 6 bases, leaving 8 bases not matched to a gene. Germline CDR1 LGHNA, CDR2 YSLEER. This CDR3 contains 15 residues. This CDR3 is CASSHSGTGEGEQYF. CDR3 in DNA: TGCGCCAGCAGCCACAGTGGGACAGGGGAGGGCGAGCAGTACTTC.

The chain recombines TRBV28 with TRBJ1-1; D is uncertain. Germline CDR1 reads MDHEN; CDR2 reads SYDVKM. Between the trimmed V and J ends, which lost 7 bases and 0 bases, there was a span of 9 bases. The CDR3 is made up of 13 amino acids. The CDR3 region is CASKYGMNTEAFF. As DNA, the CDR3 is TGTGCCAGCAAGTACGGAATGAACACTGAAGCTTTCTTT.

V gene TRBV9 combines with J gene TRBJ2-7; 9 bases map to TRBD1. The CDR3 is 17 amino acids. Per germline, CDR1 SGDLS and CDR2 YYNGEE. J lost 1 base, V lost 3 bases, and 11 bases had no gene match. The CDR3 sequence: CASSAALGGTGSYEQYF. The CDR3 DNA follows: TGTGCCAGCAGCGCCGCCCTAGGGGGGACAGGGTCCTACGAGCAGTACTTC.

The CDR3 DNA is TGCAGTGCTAGGGGTATCGAGGAGCTGTTTTTT. It translates to CSARGIEELFF. The rearrangement uses TRBV20-1 and TRBJ2-2; D is uncertain. V lost 3 bases, J lost 10 bases, and 9 bases lay in between. The germline V gene has CDR1 DFQATT and CDR2 SNEGSKA (reference sequence). The CDR3 spans 11 residues.

Only one count was recorded for this clone. V is TRBV7-2 and J is TRBJ1-5, with 7 positions matching TRBD1. This CDR3 has 19 residues. Germline values: CDR1 SGHTA, CDR2 FQGNSA. Unmatched junction bases numbered 13, after V lost 2 bases and J lost 0 bases. CDR3 sequence reads: CASSLRGTETLYSNQPQHF. The CDR3 DNA reads as TGTGCCAGCAGCTTACGGGGGACAGAAACCCTTTATAGCAATCAGCCCCAGCATTTT.

The V and J genes are TRBV27 and TRBJ1-2; D gene uncertain. Trimming stripped 2 bases from V and 2 bases from J, with 6 bases between. The CDR3 loop spans 13 amino acids. Germline V lookup: CDR1 MNHEY, CDR2 SMNVEV (reference sequence). The CDR3 here is CASSLGRNYGYTF. The CDR3 DNA reads TGTGCCAGCAGTTTAGGCAGAAACTATGGCTACACCTTC.

The V gene is TRBV5-5, the J gene TRBJ2-5; tentatively, D is TRBD1 (6 bases). This CDR3 has 16 amino acids. Per germline, CDR1 SGHKS and CDR2 YYEKEE (reference sequence). V lost 4 bases and J lost 5, with 21 bases in between. This CDR3 is CASSINPGTTEETQYF. In DNA form, the CDR3 reads TGTGCCAGCAGCATAAATCCCGGGACAACTGAGGAGACCCAGTACTTC.

This rearrangement joins TRBV5-1 to TRBJ2-7; possible D gene TRBD2, 6 bases. The CDR3 covers 14 residues. The V gene's germline CDR1 is SGHRS and CDR2 YFSETQ. Between the trimmed V and J ends, which lost 4 bases and 3 bases, there was a span of 14 bases. CDR3: CASSTSGGNYEQYF. The CDR3 bases are TGCGCCAGCAGCACCTCCGGCGGGAACTACGAGCAGTACTTC.

V gene TRBV18 combines with J gene TRBJ2-3; a possible D gene is TRBD2 (6 bases). Germline V CDR1 and CDR2: KGHSH, LQKENI. This CDR3 comprises 14 residues. The V end was cut by 5 bases, the J end by 6 bases, with 15 bases between. The CDR3 here is CASSSLPGEDTQYF. CDR3 coding DNA: TGTGCCAGCTCATCACTACCGGGGGAGGATACGCAGTATTTT.

V and J are TRBV6-1 and TRBJ1-5; TRBD1 is a possible D gene (5 bases). V was trimmed by 0 bases and J by 4 bases, leaving 7 bases between them. The germline V gene has CDR1 MNHNS and CDR2 SASEGT. The CDR3 has 14 amino acids. The CDR3 protein is CASSEAGGNQPQHF. In DNA, the CDR3 is TGTGCCAGCAGTGAAGCGGGGGGGAATCAGCCCCAGCATTTT.

The chain joins TRBV5-6 to TRBJ1-4; 11 bases are a match to TRBD1. With V trimmed by 4 bases and J by 8 bases, 7 bases remained unmatched. Per germline, CDR1 SGHDT and CDR2 YYEEEE. The CDR3 totals 15 residues. CDR3 amino acids: CASSPWDRGYEKLFF. The CDR3 bases are TGTGCCAGCAGCCCCTGGGACAGGGGGTACGAAAAACTGTTTTTT.

This rearrangement joins TRBV6-4 to TRBJ2-3; D is possibly TRBD2 (5 bases). CDR1 and CDR2 from the germline V gene are MRHNA and SNTAGT. The V and J ends lost 2 bases and 1 base respectively, with 10 bases between them. The CDR3 totals 15 residues. In DNA form, the CDR3 reads TGTGCCAGCAGTGACATGGCGGGCGGCACAGATACGCAGTATTTT. Its protein product is CASSDMAGGTDTQYF.

V is TRBV5-4 and J is TRBJ1-4; 8 bases fit TRBD1. V dropped 3 bases and J dropped 5; count of bases not matched to a gene: 6. The CDR3 is 15 amino acids. Per germline, CDR1 SGHNT and CDR2 YYREEE (reference sequence). The DNA for the CDR3 is TGTGCCAGCAGCTCCGGACAGGGCCAAAATGAAAAACTGTTTTTT. Protein: CASSSGQGQNEKLFF.

V gene TRBV5-5 combines with J gene TRBJ1-1; D not certain. Deletions cut 1 base from V and 5 bases from J, with 15 bases between. Germline V lookup: CDR1 SGHKS, CDR2 YYEKEE (reference sequence). The CDR3 length is 15 residues. The CDR3 DNA reads TGTGCCAGCAGCTTGTGGAATAGTCAGATGACTGAAGCTTTCTTT. Protein: CASSLWNSQMTEAFF.

The gene calls are TRBV7-2 and TRBJ2-1, with D perhaps matching TRBD2 (7 bases). The CDR3 runs to 14 residues. Germline lookup yields CDR1 SGHTA and CDR2 FQGNSA. The V gene lost 0 bases and the J gene lost 9 bases, with 12 bases spanning the gap. The CDR3 sequence: CASSLAGGQGEQFF. CDR3 sequence (DNA): TGTGCCAGCAGCTTAGCGGGGGGGCAGGGTGAGCAGTTCTTC.

The rearrangement links TRBV18 to TRBJ2-2, with unresolved D. This CDR3 comprises 15 residues. V was trimmed by 3 bases and J by 1 base, leaving 9 bases between them. Germline V gene data show CDR1 as KGHSH and CDR2 as LQKENI. The CDR3 coding sequence is TGTGCCAGCTCACCTCTGCCGTGGAACACCGGGGAGCTGTTTTTT. This encodes CASSPLPWNTGELFF.

The chain employs TRBV13 and TRBJ2-1; tentatively, D is TRBD2 (5 bases). V lost 0 bases and J 7 bases, leaving 13 bases between the germline ends. Germline-derived CDR1 and CDR2 are PRHDT and FYEKMQ (reference sequence). The CDR3 has 15 amino acids. The CDR3 loop reads CASSLGAGFGNEQFF. The CDR3 region has the DNA TGTGCCAGCAGCTTAGGGGCGGGTTTTGGAAATGAGCAGTTCTTC.

This chain links TRBV5-6 with TRBJ1-1, with a weak D call TRBD1 (5 bases). The V gene's germline CDR1 is SGHDT and CDR2 YYEEEE. The length of the CDR3 is 11 residues. Trimming cost V 5 bases and J 8 bases, with 10 bases left between them. This CDR3 reads CASRNSGEAFF. In DNA, the CDR3 is TGTGCCAGCAGGAACTCAGGGGAAGCTTTCTTT.